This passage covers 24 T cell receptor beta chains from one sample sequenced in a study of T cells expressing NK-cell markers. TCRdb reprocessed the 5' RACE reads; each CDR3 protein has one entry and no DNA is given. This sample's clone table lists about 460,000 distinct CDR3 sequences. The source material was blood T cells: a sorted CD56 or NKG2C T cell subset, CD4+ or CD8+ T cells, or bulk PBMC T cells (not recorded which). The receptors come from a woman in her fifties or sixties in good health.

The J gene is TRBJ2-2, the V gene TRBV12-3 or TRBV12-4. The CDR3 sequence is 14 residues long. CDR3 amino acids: CASYKQPNTGELFF.

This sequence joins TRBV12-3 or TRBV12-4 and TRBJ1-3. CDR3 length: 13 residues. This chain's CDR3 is CASSLGQSNTIYF.

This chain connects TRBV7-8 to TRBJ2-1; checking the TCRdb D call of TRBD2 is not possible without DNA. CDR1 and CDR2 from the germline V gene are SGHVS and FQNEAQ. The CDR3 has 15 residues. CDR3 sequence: CASSRGEGPYNEQFF.

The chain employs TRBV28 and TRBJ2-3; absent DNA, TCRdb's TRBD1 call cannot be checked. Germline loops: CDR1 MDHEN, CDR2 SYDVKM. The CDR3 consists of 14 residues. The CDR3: CASTPRTPTYTQYF.

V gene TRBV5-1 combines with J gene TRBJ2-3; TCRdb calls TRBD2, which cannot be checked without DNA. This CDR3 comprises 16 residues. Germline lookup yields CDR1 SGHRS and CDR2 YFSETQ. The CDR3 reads CASSLADSGSADTQYF.

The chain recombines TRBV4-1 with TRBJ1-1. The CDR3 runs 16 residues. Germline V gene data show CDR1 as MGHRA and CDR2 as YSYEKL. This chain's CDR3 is CASRKTGWMLNTEAFF.

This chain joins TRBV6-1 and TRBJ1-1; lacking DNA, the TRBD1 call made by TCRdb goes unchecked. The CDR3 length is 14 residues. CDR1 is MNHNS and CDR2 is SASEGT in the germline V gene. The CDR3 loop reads CASSPGGLGTEAFF.

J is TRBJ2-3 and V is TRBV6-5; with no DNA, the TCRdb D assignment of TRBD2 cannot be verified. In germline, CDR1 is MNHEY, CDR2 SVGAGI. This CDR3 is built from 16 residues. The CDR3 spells CASSHPPGGSGDTQYF.

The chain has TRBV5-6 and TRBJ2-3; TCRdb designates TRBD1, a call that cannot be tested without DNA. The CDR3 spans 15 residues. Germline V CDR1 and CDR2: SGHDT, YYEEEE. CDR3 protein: CASSSPGLIADTQYF.

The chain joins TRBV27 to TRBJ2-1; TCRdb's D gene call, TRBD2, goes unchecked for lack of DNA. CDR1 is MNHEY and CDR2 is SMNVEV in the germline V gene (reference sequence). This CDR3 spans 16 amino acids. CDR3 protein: CASSPWASGMGNEQFF.

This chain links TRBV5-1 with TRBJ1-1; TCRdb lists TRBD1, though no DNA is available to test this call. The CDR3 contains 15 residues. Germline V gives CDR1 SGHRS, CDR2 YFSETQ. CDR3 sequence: CASSPWGGVNTEAFF.

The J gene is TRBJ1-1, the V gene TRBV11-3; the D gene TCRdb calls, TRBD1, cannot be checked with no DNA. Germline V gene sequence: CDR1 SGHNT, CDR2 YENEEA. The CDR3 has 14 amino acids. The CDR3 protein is CASSLGGGQTEAFF.

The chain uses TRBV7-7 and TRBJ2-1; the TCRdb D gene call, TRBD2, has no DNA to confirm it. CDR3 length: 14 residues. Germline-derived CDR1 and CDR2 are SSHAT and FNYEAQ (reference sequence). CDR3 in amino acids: CASSRLAGSGEQFF.

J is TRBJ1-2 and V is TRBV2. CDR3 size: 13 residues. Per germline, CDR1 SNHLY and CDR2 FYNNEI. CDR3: CASSENSFYGYTF.

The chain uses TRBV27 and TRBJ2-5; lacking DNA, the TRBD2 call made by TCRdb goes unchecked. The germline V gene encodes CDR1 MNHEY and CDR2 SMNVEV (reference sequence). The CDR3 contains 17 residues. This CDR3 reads CASSLSSIREARETQYF.

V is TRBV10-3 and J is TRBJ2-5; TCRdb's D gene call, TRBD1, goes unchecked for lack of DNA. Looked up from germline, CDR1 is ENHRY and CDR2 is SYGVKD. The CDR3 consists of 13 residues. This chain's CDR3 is CAATDDRQETQYF.

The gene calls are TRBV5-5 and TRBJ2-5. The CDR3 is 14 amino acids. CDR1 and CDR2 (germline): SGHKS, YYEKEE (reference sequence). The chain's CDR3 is CASSLVAVQETQYF.

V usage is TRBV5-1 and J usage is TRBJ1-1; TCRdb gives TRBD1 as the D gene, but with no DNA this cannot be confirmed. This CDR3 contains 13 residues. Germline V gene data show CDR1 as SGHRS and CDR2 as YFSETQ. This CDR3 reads CASSLFGQAEAFF.

CDR3 region: CASSLAPDRVLTGELFF. The V gene is TRBV5-1, the J gene TRBJ2-2; the TCRdb call, TRBD1, lacks DNA for checking. Germline CDR1 is SGHRS and CDR2 is YFSETQ. This CDR3 spans 17 amino acids.

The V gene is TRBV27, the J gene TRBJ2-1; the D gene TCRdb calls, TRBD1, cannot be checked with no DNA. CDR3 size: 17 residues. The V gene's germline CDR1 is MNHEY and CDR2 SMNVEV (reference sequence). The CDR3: CASTPGRGISSYNEQFF.

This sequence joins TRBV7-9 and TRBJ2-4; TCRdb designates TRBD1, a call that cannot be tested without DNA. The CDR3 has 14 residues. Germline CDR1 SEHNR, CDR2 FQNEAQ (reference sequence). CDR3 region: CASSLQGGQNIQYF.

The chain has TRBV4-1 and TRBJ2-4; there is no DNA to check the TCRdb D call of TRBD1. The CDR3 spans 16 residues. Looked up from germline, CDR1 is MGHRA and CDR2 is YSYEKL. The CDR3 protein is CASSPLGRGNKNIQYF.

The CDR3 spells CSASPLRVVRETQYF. This rearrangement joins TRBV20-1 to TRBJ2-5; as DNA is missing, the TRBD1 call by TCRdb cannot be tested. Germline assignment: CDR1 DFQATT and CDR2 SNEGSKA (reference sequence). The CDR3 has 15 amino acids.

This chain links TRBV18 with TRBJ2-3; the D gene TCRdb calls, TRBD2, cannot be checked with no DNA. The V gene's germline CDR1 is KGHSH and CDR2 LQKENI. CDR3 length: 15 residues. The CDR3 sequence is CASSQNAGPTDTQYF.